One and the same sample provided the 27 T cell receptor beta chains below, sequenced in a study of blood T cell repertoires in COVID-19. Clones were sequenced by immunoSEQ multiplex PCR, and TCRdb holds only the in-frame ones, with some missing. In the table there are 160,000 or so clones, about 82% of which are singletons. Sequencing was done on a sample of peripheral blood. All receptors come from a man in his 70s with active or convalescent COVID-19.

The chain carries TRBV3-1 (or the pseudogene TRBV3-2) and TRBJ2-7; 7 bases match TRBD2. J was trimmed by 7 bases and V by 1 base; bases with no gene match: 13. This CDR3 region has 16 residues. From germline, CDR1 is LGHDT and CDR2 YNNKEL (reference sequence). This chain's CDR3 is CASSQVGAGSPGEQYF. The CDR3 coding sequence is TGTGCCAGCAGCCAAGTGGGAGCGGGGTCCCCTGGAGAGCAGTACTTC.

This clone occurred a few times. At the DNA level, this CDR3 is encoded by other sequences in the same sample as well. The chain carries TRBV5-1 and TRBJ1-1, with TRBD1 matching over 8 bases. CDR1 and CDR2 (germline): SGHRS, YFSETQ. V dropped 3 bases and J dropped 2; count of bases not matched to a gene: 6. CDR3 length: 15 amino acids. The CDR3: CASSSLGQGNTEAFF. CDR3 nucleotides: TGCGCCAGCAGCTCACTTGGACAGGGAAACACTGAAGCTTTCTTT.

This rearrangement joins TRBV4-3 to TRBJ1-5; 7 nucleotides match TRBD1. Germline V gene data show CDR1 as LGHNA and CDR2 as YSLEER. Trimming removed 5 bases from V and 6 bases from J; junction bases left unmatched: 4. The CDR3 sequence is 13 residues long. The CDR3 protein is CASSFQGGQPQHF. The DNA for the CDR3 is TGCGCCAGCAGCTTCCAGGGGGGTCAGCCCCAGCATTTT.

This clone was recorded only once. The CDR3 region is CASSESGRADTQYF. CDR3 nucleotide sequence: TGTGCCAGCAGTGAATCCGGGAGGGCGGATACGCAGTATTTT. V gene TRBV2 combines with J gene TRBJ2-3; 8 bases line up with TRBD2. J gave up 6 bases and V 2 bases, and 4 bases lay outside the gene matches. The CDR3 consists of 14 residues. Germline CDR1 reads SNHLY; CDR2 reads FYNNEI.

The chain's CDR3 is CASSQDRVKRFNSPLHF. The CDR3 DNA is TGCGCCAGCAGCCAAGACAGGGTGAAACGTTTTAATTCACCCCTCCACTTT. V usage is TRBV4-3 and J usage is TRBJ1-6, with D possibly being TRBD1 (5 bases). V was trimmed by 0 bases and J by 6 bases, leaving 15 bases between them. Germline values: CDR1 LGHNA, CDR2 YSLEER. CDR3 length: 17 residues.

The chain combines TRBV29-1 with TRBJ1-5, with 9 bases identical to TRBD1. Germline lookup yields CDR1 SQVTM and CDR2 ANQGSEA. There are 13 residues in the CDR3. The J segment lost 1 base and the V segment lost 6 bases, leaving 1 base of the junction unmatched. The CDR3 loop is CSVTGGSNQPQHF. The CDR3 nucleotides are TGCAGCGTGACAGGGGGAAGCAATCAGCCCCAGCATTTT. The full variable domain, its missing parts supplied by reference TRBV29-1 and TRBJ1-5, is SAVISQKPSRDICQRGTSLTIQCQVDSQVTMMFWYRQQPGQSLTLIATANQGSEATYESGFVIDKFPISRPNLTFSTLTVSNMSPEDSSIYLCSVTGGSNQPQHFGDGTRLSIL.

V is TRBV18 and J is TRBJ1-6; D is unclear. The CDR3 runs 13 residues. The V end was cut by 3 bases, the J end by 10 bases, with 10 bases between. Per the germline V gene, CDR1 is KGHSH and CDR2 is LQKENI. The CDR3 nucleotides are TGTGCCAGCTCACCCGGGGTAAGGTCACCCCTCCACTTT. It yields the protein CASSPGVRSPLHF. Full variable domain (remainder filled in from reference TRBV18 and TRBJ1-6): NAGVMQNPRHLVRRRGQEARLRCSPMKGHSHVYWYRQLPEEGLKFMVYLQKENIIDESGMPKERFSAEFPKEGPSILRIQQVVRGDSAAYFCASSPGVRSPLHFGNGTRLTVT.

This chain connects TRBV10-3 to TRBJ1-4; D is perhaps TRBD1 (5 bases). CDR3 size: 14 residues. Germline V gene data show CDR1 as ENHRY and CDR2 as SYGVKD. CDR3 loop: CATRAQGLNEKLFF. The CDR3 coding sequence is TGTGCTACCAGGGCCCAGGGTCTTAATGAAAAACTGTTTTTT.

The CDR3 is CASSQDGQGANQPQHF. CDR3 nucleotide sequence: TGTGCCAGCAGCCAAGATGGGCAGGGGGCGAATCAGCCCCAGCATTTT. The chain employs TRBV4-2 and TRBJ1-5; 8 bases are shared with TRBD1. The CDR3 length is 16 residues. V was pared by 0 bases and J by 4 bases, with 5 bases of the junction left unmatched. Looked up from germline, CDR1 is LGHNA and CDR2 is YNFKEQ.

The gene calls are TRBV6-2 or TRBV6-3 and TRBJ2-5; 7 bases fit TRBD1. J lost 2 bases, V lost 5 bases, and 5 bases had no gene match. CDR3 length: 14 residues. The germline V gene has CDR1 MNHEY and CDR2 SVGEGT. The CDR3 region has the DNA TGTGCCAGCAGTACAACAGGGGCTCAAGAGACCCAGTACTTC. It translates to CASSTTGAQETQYF.

V usage is TRBV9 and J usage is TRBJ1-2; D might be TRBD1 (6 bases). This CDR3 is 16 amino acids long. Germline CDR1 is SGDLS and CDR2 is YYNGEE. Trimming removed 3 bases at V and 5 bases at J, with 20 bases between. CDR3 nucleotides: TGTGCCAGCAGCGCCGGAGGACTTGACAGGACGTATGGCTACACCTTC. It codes for CASSAGGLDRTYGYTF.

The V gene is TRBV5-1, the J gene TRBJ2-1; 7 nucleotides line up with TRBD1. V lost 4 bases, J lost 3 bases, and 10 bases stayed unmatched. The CDR3 length is 16 residues. Germline CDR1 SGHRS, CDR2 YFSETQ. The CDR3 DNA reads TGCGCCAGCAGCCGAGTACAGGGGAAAGGCTACAATGAGCAGTTCTTC. Its protein product is CASSRVQGKGYNEQFF.

The chain joins TRBV6-5 to TRBJ1-2, with 9 bases lining up with TRBD1. The CDR3 has 16 residues. The germline V gene has CDR1 MNHEY and CDR2 SVGAGI. The V gene end was trimmed by 3 bases and the J gene end by 7 bases; junction bases not matched to a gene: 12. Here the CDR3 DNA reads TGTGCCAGCAGTTATAGGCCGGGACAGGGCTACGGTGGCTACACCTTC. Residues: CASSYRPGQGYGGYTF.

This chain uses TRBV7-2 with TRBJ2-5; 13 positions match TRBD2. The CDR3 has 16 residues. The germline CDR1 and CDR2 sequences are SGHTA and FQGNSA. V was pared by 1 base and J by 9 bases, with 8 bases of the junction left unmatched. The CDR3 spells CASSLGFTSGREAQYF. The DNA for the CDR3 is TGTGCCAGCAGCTTAGGATTTACTAGCGGGAGGGAGGCCCAGTACTTC.

This chain uses TRBV9 with TRBJ2-2; D not resolved. This CDR3 is 15 amino acids long. From germline, CDR1 is SGDLS and CDR2 YYNGEE. The ends were cut back, 1 base at V and 5 bases at J, with 12 bases in the middle. The CDR3: CASSVLMSSTGELFF. CDR3 DNA sequence: TGTGCCAGCAGCGTATTAATGTCCTCGACCGGGGAGCTGTTTTTT.

This clone was recorded many times. At one end, the junction sequence differs from germline, possibly due to a read error. The chain uses TRBV6-1 and TRBJ2-2, with 7 bases lining up with TRBD1. CDR3 size: 16 residues. The V gene's germline CDR1 is MNHNS and CDR2 SASEGT. The CDR3 DNA reads as TGTGCCAGCAGGGAAGGGGGACAGCGTCGTACCGGGGAGCTGTTTTTT. It codes for CASREGGQRRTGELFF.

J is TRBJ2-4 and V is TRBV18; D gene unclear. The CDR3 loop spans 14 amino acids. The V end was cut by 4 bases, the J end by 0 bases, with 7 bases between. The V gene's germline CDR1 is KGHSH and CDR2 LQKENI. For the CDR3, the DNA is TGTGCCAGCTCACTCGTACTAGCCAAAAACATTCAGTACTTC. Its translation is CASSLVLAKNIQYF.

This chain joins TRBV4-1 and TRBJ2-1; 7 bases match TRBD2. The J segment lost 4 bases and the V segment lost 1 base, leaving 7 bases of the junction unmatched. This CDR3 comprises 16 residues. Germline CDR1 is MGHRA and CDR2 is YSYEKL. The CDR3 loop reads CASSQGRASGYNEQFF. The CDR3 bases are TGCGCCAGCAGCCAAGGTAGGGCTAGCGGATACAATGAGCAGTTCTTC.

The chain joins TRBV6-5 to TRBJ2-3, with TRBD2 matching 8 bases. After removal of 6 bases from V and 5 bases from J, the junction contained 7 bases not matched to a gene. Germline V lookup: CDR1 MNHEY, CDR2 SVGAGI. The CDR3 has 14 residues. The CDR3 loop reads CASSVSGRKDTQYF. The CDR3 nucleotides are TGTGCCAGCAGCGTCAGCGGGAGAAAAGATACGCAGTATTTT.

The J gene is TRBJ2-2, the V gene TRBV12-2; TRBD2, the table's D call, lacks a check against the DNA. TRBV12-2 is tagged as a pseudogene. This CDR3 is 15 amino acids long. CDR3 sequence reads: CASRLVPLGAGELFF. CDR3 nucleotide sequence: TGTGCAAGTCGCTTAGTACCCCTCGGGGCCGGGGAGCTGTTTTTT.

This clone was seen a few times. In DNA form, the CDR3 reads TGTGCCAGCAGCCAAGAATATGGTCCGGTCTCCTACAATGAGCAGTTCTTC. Amino acids: CASSQEYGPVSYNEQFF. The chain has TRBV4-2 and TRBJ2-1; D is unclear. Trimming removed 0 bases at V and 0 bases at J, with 12 bases between. Germline loops: CDR1 LGHNA, CDR2 YNFKEQ. The CDR3 loop spans 17 amino acids.

This rearrangement joins TRBV9 to TRBJ1-1, with a possible D match to TRBD1 (5 bases). Trimming cost V 3 bases and J 1 base, with 10 bases left between them. The CDR3 spans 14 residues. Germline-derived CDR1 and CDR2 are SGDLS and YYNGEE. This chain's CDR3 is CASSANQGNTEAFF. CDR3 coding DNA: TGTGCCAGCAGCGCCAACCAGGGGAACACTGAAGCTTTCTTT.

In its sample, this clone was seen once. The chain uses TRBV3-1 (or the pseudogene TRBV3-2) and TRBJ2-4, with 11 nucleotides matching TRBD2. The J segment lost 0 bases and the V segment lost 4 bases, leaving 8 bases of the junction unmatched. The CDR3 contains 18 residues. CDR1 is LGHDT and CDR2 is YNNKEL in the germline V gene (reference sequence). The CDR3 DNA follows: TGTGCCAGCAGCCCGACCGGGACTAGCGGCCTAGCCAAAAACATTCAGTACTTC. Its protein product is CASSPTGTSGLAKNIQYF.

This chain joins TRBV5-1 and TRBJ2-3; a possible D gene is TRBD2 (6 bases). V was shortened by 4 bases and J by 3 bases, with 9 bases between the two germline ends. From germline, CDR1 is SGHRS and CDR2 YFSETQ. The CDR3 has 13 amino acids. The DNA for the CDR3 is TGCGCCAGCAGCCCGGAGGGGACAGATACGCAGTATTTT. It specifies CASSPEGTDTQYF.

This clone appeared a few times. The genes are TRBV7-6 and TRBJ2-5, with 7 bases that match TRBD1. The CDR3 contains 16 residues. V shed 1 base, J shed 4 bases, and the junction held 9 bases outside the gene matches. The germline V gene encodes CDR1 SGHVS and CDR2 FNYEAQ. CDR3 protein: CASSLVLTGRLETQYF. Written as DNA, the CDR3 is TGTGCCAGCAGCTTAGTATTGACAGGGAGATTAGAGACCCAGTACTTC.

As DNA, the CDR3 is TGCGCCAGCAGCTTGGCCGGGACTAACCAAGAGACCCAGTACTTC. Protein: CASSLAGTNQETQYF. The chain joins TRBV5-1 to TRBJ2-5; 7 bases fit TRBD2. Trimming took 0 bases from V and 0 from J; bases not matched to a gene: 2. CDR1 is SGHRS and CDR2 is YFSETQ in the germline V gene. The CDR3 covers 15 residues.

V is TRBV7-9 and J is TRBJ2-3; D is ambiguous. Germline CDR1 SEHNR, CDR2 FQNEAQ (reference sequence). This CDR3 comprises 14 residues. Trimming shortened V by 1 base and J by 5 bases, and 10 bases separated the two germline ends. CDR3 region: CASSLDGRQDTQYF. The CDR3 nucleotides read TGTGCCAGCAGCTTAGATGGTCGACAAGATACGCAGTATTTT.